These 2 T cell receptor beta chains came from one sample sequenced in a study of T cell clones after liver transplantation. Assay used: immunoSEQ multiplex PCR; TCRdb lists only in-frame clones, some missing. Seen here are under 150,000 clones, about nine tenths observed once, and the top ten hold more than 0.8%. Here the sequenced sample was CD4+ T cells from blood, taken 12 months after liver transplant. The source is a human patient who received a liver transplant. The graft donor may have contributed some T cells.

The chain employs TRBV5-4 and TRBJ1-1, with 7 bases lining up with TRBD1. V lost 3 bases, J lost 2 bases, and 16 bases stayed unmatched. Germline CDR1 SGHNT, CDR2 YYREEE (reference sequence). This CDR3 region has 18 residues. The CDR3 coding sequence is TGTGCCAGCAGCTCAGACATAGACAGGGTCGCGGGAAACACTGAAGCTTTCTTT. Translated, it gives CASSSDIDRVAGNTEAFF.

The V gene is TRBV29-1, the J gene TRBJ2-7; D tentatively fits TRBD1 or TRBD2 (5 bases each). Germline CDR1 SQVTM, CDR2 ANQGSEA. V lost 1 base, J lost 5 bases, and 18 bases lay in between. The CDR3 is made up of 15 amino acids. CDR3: CSVEVRGPLPHEQYF. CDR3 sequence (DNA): TGCAGCGTTGAAGTGAGGGGCCCCCTCCCTCACGAGCAGTACTTC.